This TCR beta chain was observed in a study of blood T cell repertoires in COVID-19. The assay was immunoSEQ multiplex PCR, and TCRdb's table has in-frame clones only and misses some. The repertoire holds 200,000 to 250,000 clones, 80% seen once, with about 13% in the top ten. The sequence derives from a human donor in a cohort sampled during active COVID-19. The sequenced sample consisted of peripheral blood.

DNA for the CDR3: TGTGCCAGCAGTGCCGGACAGGGGGCGGGTGATACGCAGTATTTT. It specifies CASSAGQGAGDTQYF. This chain joins TRBV2 and TRBJ2-3, with TRBD1 identical over 11 bases. J gave up 6 bases and V 4 bases, and 6 bases lay outside the gene matches. Per the germline V gene, CDR1 is SNHLY and CDR2 is FYNNEI. CDR3 length: 15 residues.